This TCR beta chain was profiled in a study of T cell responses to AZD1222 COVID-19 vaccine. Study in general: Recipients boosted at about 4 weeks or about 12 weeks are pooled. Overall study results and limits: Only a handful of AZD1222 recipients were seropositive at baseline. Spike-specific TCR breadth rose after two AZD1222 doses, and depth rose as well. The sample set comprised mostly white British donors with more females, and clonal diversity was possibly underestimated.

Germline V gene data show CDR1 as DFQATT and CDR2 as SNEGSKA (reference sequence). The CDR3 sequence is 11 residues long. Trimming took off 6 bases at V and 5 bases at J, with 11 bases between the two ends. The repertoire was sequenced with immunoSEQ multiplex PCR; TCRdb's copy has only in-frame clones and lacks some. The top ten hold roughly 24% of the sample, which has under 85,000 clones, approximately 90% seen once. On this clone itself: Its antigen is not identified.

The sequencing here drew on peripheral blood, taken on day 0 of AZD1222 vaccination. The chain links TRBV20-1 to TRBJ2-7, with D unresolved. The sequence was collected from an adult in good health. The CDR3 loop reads CSAARPNEQYF. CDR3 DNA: TGCAGTGCCGCCCGCCCCAACGAGCAGTACTTC.